What follows are 28 T cell receptor beta chains derived from one specimen sequenced in a study of metastatic and nonmetastatic thyroid tumors. TCRdb re-clonotyped the PCR reads via MiXCR. Here the sample spans tens of thousands of clones, over 9% being singletons. Until they underwent thyroid surgery, no patient had received any treatment. The material sequenced was blood. The source of these receptors is a male donor with papillary thyroid cancer or a benign thyroid nodule (not recorded which). Some clones in this sample may be carry-over from other donors' samples.

This clone has ten or more counts. The V and J genes are TRBV5-1 and TRBJ2-5, with TRBD2 matching over 10 bases. CDR3 size: 17 residues. The germline gives CDR1 SGHRS, CDR2 YFSETQ. With V trimmed by 7 bases and J by 4 bases, 16 bases remained unmatched. CDR3 loop: CASAKEGSGRITETQYF. CDR3 DNA: TGCGCCAGCGCGAAGGAGGGTAGCGGGAGGATCACAGAGACCCAGTACTTC.

Many counts were recorded for this clone. The chain joins TRBV5-1 to TRBJ1-1; tentative D call: TRBD1 (6 bases). The CDR3 totals 13 residues. Germline CDR1 SGHRS, CDR2 YFSETQ. With 9 bases removed from V and 1 base from J, the gap between germline ends came to 13 bases. CDR3 sequence reads: CATRGTQNTEAFF. CDR3 in DNA: TGCGCCACGAGAGGGACACAGAACACTGAAGCTTTCTTT.

This clone was found many times. CDR3 nucleotide sequence: TGTGCCAGCAGCCACGACAACGCGCCGAACACTGAAGCTTTCTTT. It yields the protein CASSHDNAPNTEAFF. This chain joins TRBV7-9 and TRBJ1-1; no clear D gene. V shed 5 bases and J shed 1 base, with 14 bases lying between them. Germline V gene data show CDR1 as SEHNR and CDR2 as FQNEAQ (reference sequence). The CDR3 length is 15 residues. Full variable domain (outside the CDR3, taken from reference TRBV7-9 and TRBJ1-1): DTGVSQNPRHKITKRGQNVTFRCDPISEHNRLYWYRQTLGQGPEFLTYFQNEAQLEKSRLLSDRFSAERPKGSFSTLEIQRTEQGDSAMYLCASSHDNAPNTEAFFGQGTRLTVV.

This clone was observed many times. V usage is TRBV7-9 and J usage is TRBJ2-2; D remains ambiguous. The CDR3 covers 15 residues. V was cut by 1 base and J by 2 bases, with 8 bases left in between. Germline values: CDR1 SEHNR, CDR2 FQNEAQ (reference sequence). CDR3 residues: CASSLGGINTGELFF. The CDR3 region has the DNA TGTGCCAGCAGCTTAGGGGGAATTAACACCGGGGAGCTGTTTTTT.

This clone was observed at least ten times. The CDR3 protein is CSARDGTGVGTDTQYF. The CDR3 coding sequence is TGCAGTGCTAGAGATGGGACAGGGGTGGGGACAGATACGCAGTATTTT. The chain links TRBV20-1 to TRBJ2-3, with 10 bases aligning to TRBD1. Germline CDR1 reads DFQATT; CDR2 reads SNEGSKA (reference sequence). The CDR3 totals 16 residues. V lost 0 bases, J lost 3 bases, and 6 bases stayed unmatched.

The J gene is TRBJ1-2, the V gene TRBV6-1; D possibly corresponds to TRBD1 (5 bases). CDR1 MNHNS and CDR2 SASEGT come from the germline V gene. Trimming removed 4 bases from V and 8 bases from J, with 11 bases in between. The CDR3 is 12 amino acids. CDR3 nucleotide sequence: TGTGCCAGCAGTGTGTCGGGGGAAGGCTACACCTTC. Translated: CASSVSGEGYTF.

This clone was counted at least ten times. V and J are TRBV30 and TRBJ2-7; 9 bases fit TRBD1. Germline CDR1 is GTSNPN and CDR2 is SVGIG (reference sequence). V was clipped by 5 bases and J by 2 bases; unmatched bases: 7. CDR3 size: 14 residues. The CDR3 DNA follows: TGTGCCTGGGATCCGGGACAGGGACCCTACGAGCAGTACTTC. Amino acid sequence: CAWDPGQGPYEQYF.

This clone was detected many times. The V gene is TRBV4-1, the J gene TRBJ2-7; 7 bases map to TRBD2. The CDR3 is 15 residues long. The V gene's germline CDR1 is MGHRA and CDR2 YSYEKL. V trimming: 4 bases; J trimming: 4 bases; junction bases outside the gene matches: 10. The CDR3 loop is CASSRGTIVTYEQYF. The CDR3 DNA sequence: TGCGCCAGCAGCCGAGGGACTATAGTAACGTACGAGCAGTACTTC.

This clone was detected many times. J is TRBJ2-5 and V is TRBV6-1, with D possibly matching TRBD2 (5 bases). Germline lookup yields CDR1 MNHNS and CDR2 SASEGT. Trimming removed 7 bases at V and 7 bases at J, with 16 bases between. The CDR3 is made up of 13 amino acids. The DNA of the CDR3 is TGTGCCAGCACCAAGAAGGGCCGGGGGACCCAGTACTTC. Translation gives CASTKKGRGTQYF.

By its share, this clone is medium-sized. CDR3 sequence reads: CASIPGQRHYGYTF. The DNA for the CDR3 is TGTGCCAGCATTCCCGGACAAAGACACTATGGCTACACCTTC. This chain links TRBV6-1 with TRBJ1-2, with D possibly TRBD1 on 5 matching bases. There are 14 residues in the CDR3. Trimming removed 7 bases at V and 3 bases at J, with 15 bases between. CDR1 MNHNS and CDR2 SASEGT come from the germline V gene.

This clone occurred many times. The gene calls are TRBV11-1 and TRBJ1-1; D not certain. This CDR3 has 16 amino acids. Germline lookup yields CDR1 SGHAT and CDR2 FQDESV (reference sequence). Trimming cost V 6 bases and J 1 base, with 18 bases left between them. The CDR3 region is CASRGGQHRTNTEAFF. The CDR3 DNA is TGTGCCAGCAGGGGCGGGCAGCACCGAACGAACACTGAAGCTTTCTTT.

By sample fraction, this clone is medium-sized. The rearrangement uses TRBV27 and TRBJ1-2; no definite D call. Trimming removed 5 bases at V and 1 base at J, with 8 bases between. Germline CDR1 and CDR2: MNHEY and SMNVEV (reference sequence). This CDR3 contains 13 residues. The CDR3 loop reads CASSLTLNYGYTF. In nucleotides, the CDR3 is TGTGCCAGCAGTCTGACACTTAACTATGGCTACACCTTC.

This clone appeared a few times. The V call is TRBV6-5, the J call TRBJ2-5; no firm D call. This CDR3 is 12 amino acids long. Germline lookup yields CDR1 MNHEY and CDR2 SVGAGI. V lost 1 base to trimming and J lost 7 bases, with 7 bases between them. In nucleotides, the CDR3 is TGTGCCAGCAGTTACTTACGGGCGACCCAGTACTTC. Encoded protein: CASSYLRATQYF.

This clone is deemed medium-sized. The chain is built from TRBV6-1 and TRBJ2-7; the match to TRBD2 covers 8 bases. Germline loops: CDR1 MNHNS, CDR2 SASEGT. CDR3 length equals 13 residues. V lost 5 bases to trimming and J lost 4 bases; unmatched junction nucleotides: 4. CDR3: CASSLTSEYEQYF. The CDR3, as DNA: TGTGCCAGCAGTTTGACTAGCGAGTACGAGCAGTACTTC.

In this sample, this clone turned up many times. This sequence joins TRBV3-1 and TRBJ1-2, with a possible D match to TRBD1 (6 bases). CDR3 length: 14 amino acids. Germline values: CDR1 LGHDT, CDR2 YNNKEL (reference sequence). Trimming removed 1 base from V and 7 bases from J, with 13 bases in between. Here the CDR3 reads CASSQALGAGGYTF. CDR3 DNA sequence: TGTGCCAGCAGCCAAGCTTTGGGGGCAGGTGGCTACACCTTC.

This clone was counted many times. The V gene is TRBV18, the J gene TRBJ2-3; no firm D call. Germline assignment: CDR1 KGHSH and CDR2 LQKENI. V was trimmed by 0 bases and J by 3 bases, leaving 1 base between them. This CDR3 region has 12 residues. The DNA of the CDR3 is TGTGCCAGCTCACCACCAACAGATACGCAGTATTTT. This translates into CASSPPTDTQYF.

This clone was seen only a few times. At one end the junction does not follow the germline gene, possibly because of a read error. The CDR3 DNA follows: TGTGCCACCAGTGACCGGGGACTATCCTCTAGCACAGATATGCAGTATTTT. Encoded protein: CATSDRGLSSSTDMQYF. The V and J genes are TRBV24-1 and TRBJ2-3, with TRBD2 matching 7 bases. This CDR3 is 17 amino acids long. The germline gives CDR1 KGHDR, CDR2 SFDVKD.

This chain connects TRBV7-3 to TRBJ2-2, with 8 bases identical to TRBD1. Unmatched junction bases numbered 7, after V lost 3 bases and J lost 4 bases. Germline V gives CDR1 SGHTA, CDR2 FQGTGA. The CDR3 consists of 16 residues. CDR3: CASSLGGQVSTGELFF. The CDR3 region has the DNA TGTGCCAGCAGCTTGGGGGGACAGGTAAGCACCGGGGAGCTGTTTTTT.

V and J are TRBV12-3 or TRBV12-4 and TRBJ2-3, with 11 bases fitting TRBD2. V was clipped by 5 bases and J by 4 bases; unmatched bases: 11. The CDR3 spans 17 residues. The CDR3 loop reads CASSPPTGTSGSDTQYF. In DNA, the CDR3 is TGTGCCAGCAGTCCCCCCACCGGGACTAGCGGCTCAGATACGCAGTATTTT.

This clone was counted many times. V gene TRBV30 combines with J gene TRBJ1-5, with no clear D. Germline loops: CDR1 GTSNPN, CDR2 SVGIG (reference sequence). This CDR3 contains 13 residues. Trimming pared 1 base from V and 7 bases from J, leaving 11 bases between. CDR3 amino acids: CAWSASREQPQHF. The CDR3 DNA sequence: TGTGCCTGGAGTGCCTCGCGAGAACAGCCCCAGCATTTT.

Ten or more counts support this clone. The gene calls are TRBV9 and TRBJ2-7, with TRBD2 matching over 8 bases. V shed 4 bases, J shed 5 bases, and the junction held 8 bases outside the gene matches. CDR3 length equals 14 residues. Germline CDR1 SGDLS, CDR2 YYNGEE. In nucleotides, the CDR3 is TGTGCCAGCAGCTTTAGCGGGAAGCAAGACGAGCAGTACTTC. The encoded protein is CASSFSGKQDEQYF.

V gene TRBV5-4 combines with J gene TRBJ2-3, with 13 positions matching TRBD2. CDR1 SGHNT and CDR2 YYREEE come from the germline V gene (reference sequence). The V and J ends lost 3 bases and 3 bases, in that order; junction bases with no gene match: 1. This CDR3 region has 15 residues. Written as DNA, the CDR3 is TGTGCCAGCAGCTCGGGACTAGCGGGAACAGATACGCAGTATTTT. It encodes CASSSGLAGTDTQYF. The variable domain in full, completed from reference TRBV5-4 and TRBJ2-3, reads ETGVTQSPTHLIKTRGQQVTLRCSSQSGHNTVSWYQQALGQGPQFIFQYYREEENGRGNFPPRFSGLQFPNYSSELNVNALELDDSALYLCASSSGLAGTDTQYFGPGTRLTVL.

This clone was observed at least ten times. The rearrangement uses TRBV3-1 and TRBJ2-3; 12 bases fit TRBD2. This CDR3 spans 14 amino acids. The junction had 5 bases not matched to a gene; V was cut back by 7 bases and J by 6 bases. Germline assignment: CDR1 LGHDT and CDR2 YNNKEL (reference sequence). This CDR3 reads CASTLTSGSDTQYF. As DNA, the CDR3 is TGTGCCAGCACGTTGACTAGCGGGAGCGATACGCAGTATTTT.

This clone is categorized as medium-sized (0.01 to 0.1%). V and J are TRBV28 and TRBJ1-6; TRBD1 is a possible D gene (5 bases). CDR3 length: 14 residues. Per the germline V gene, CDR1 is MDHEN and CDR2 is SYDVKM. Between the trimmed V and J ends, which lost 7 bases and 7 bases, there was a span of 14 bases. CDR3 amino acids: CASTHGGENSPLHF. The CDR3 region has the DNA TGTGCCAGCACCCATGGGGGGGAAAATTCACCCCTCCACTTT.

This clone came up a few times. This chain joins TRBV12-3 or TRBV12-4 and TRBJ2-5; TRBD1 aligns across 7 bases. V lost 6 bases to trimming and J lost 4 bases; unmatched junction nucleotides: 5. The CDR3 sequence is 13 residues long. The CDR3 reads CASRMTGLETQYF. The CDR3 nucleotides are TGTGCCAGCAGGATGACAGGGCTAGAGACCCAGTACTTC.

This clone is termed medium-sized. The chain employs TRBV20-1 and TRBJ2-1; 10 bases align to TRBD2. The CDR3 has 15 residues. Germline-derived CDR1 and CDR2 are DFQATT and SNEGSKA (reference sequence). J lost 2 bases, V lost 6 bases, and 7 bases had no gene match. The CDR3 nucleotides are TGCAGTGCAAGGGGCCTAGCGGGGGCCTACAATGAGCAGTTCTTC. Amino acid sequence: CSARGLAGAYNEQFF.

This clone was seen repeatedly, ten times or more. V is TRBV11-1 and J is TRBJ1-6, with D perhaps matching TRBD1 (6 bases). Germline V lookup: CDR1 SGHAT, CDR2 FQDESV (reference sequence). Trimming stripped 2 bases from V and 9 bases from J, with 17 bases between. The CDR3 extends over 16 amino acids. The CDR3 is CASSLSGGEGGSPLHF. In DNA, the CDR3 is TGTGCCAGCAGCTTATCTGGCGGTGAAGGGGGTTCACCCCTCCACTTT.

This clone was counted ten times or more. This sequence joins TRBV27 and TRBJ2-4; 9 positions match TRBD2. CDR1 is MNHEY, CDR2 SMNVEV, per germline (reference sequence). V dropped 5 bases and J dropped 0; count of bases not matched to a gene: 5. This CDR3 contains 16 residues. The CDR3 coding sequence is TGTGCCAGCAGTCCCGGACTAGCGCTAGCCAAAAACATTCAGTACTTC. Translating it yields CASSPGLALAKNIQYF.